This T cell receptor (beta chain) was identified in a study of shared clonotypes between healthy human individuals. Study background: Donors consisted of a couple of women and a few men between 18 and 49.

A roughly 200 ng quantity of DNA, 30,000 to 35,000 T cell genomes, went into the sorted-subset replicate PCRs. How the authors handled the data: ImmunoSEQ only sent back junction sequences with no quality scores, so filtering was done differently. This table comes from immunoSEQ multiplex PCR, and its TCRdb copy is limited to in-frame clones, with some not included. Clone size and the V and J calls come from that table; the DNA yielded D and trimming. The sample consists of some 1,600,000 clones, approximately 98% of them appearing once. CDR1 and CDR2 from the germline V gene are SGHNT and YYREEE (reference sequence). V lost 6 bases and J lost 6, with 15 bases in between. The CDR3 has 13 amino acids.

Material for sequencing was naive CD4+ T cells sorted from blood. Subset of the sample: CD45RA+ positively selected. V usage is TRBV5-4 and J usage is TRBJ1-2; D ambiguous. The TCR sequence derives from a man younger than 45 in good health. The CDR3 region is CASTLAGTNGYTF. The CDR3 coding sequence is TGTGCCAGCACGCTTGCCGGCACGAATGGCTACACCTTC.